Shown below are 20 T cell receptor beta chains from a single sample sequenced in a study of CD8 T cells in Susac syndrome. After extraction with the RNeasy kit, about 0.5 to 1 ug of the RNA was reverse transcribed using random hexamers. TCRdb passed the immunoSEQ multiplex PCR reads through MiXCR, listing each CDR3 protein once. The sample holds 150,000 to 200,000 distinct CDR3 sequences, around 93% seen once. The sequenced sample was CD4+ T cells from PBMCs. The receptors were sampled from a human donor with multiple sclerosis.

V gene TRBV4-3 combines with J gene TRBJ1-2; weak D call: TRBD1 (6 bases). The CDR3 sequence is 15 residues long. Germline lookup yields CDR1 LGHNA and CDR2 YSLEER. V was clipped by 4 bases and J by 7 bases, with 19 bases between them. This CDR3 reads CASSPRRGLGLGYTF. The CDR3 region has the DNA TGCGCCAGCAGCCCGCGCAGGGGATTGGGGCTTGGCTACACCTTC.

The gene calls are TRBV7-3 and TRBJ1-2; no definite D call. CDR3 length: 13 residues. Trimming took 5 bases from V and 4 from J, leaving 11 bases between them. Germline loops: CDR1 SGHTA, CDR2 FQGTGA. The CDR3 nucleotides read TGTGCCAGCAGCCGCGACGGAGGCTATGGCTACACCTTC. Its protein is CASSRDGGYGYTF.

This clonotype has only one observation. V gene TRBV2 combines with J gene TRBJ2-7, with 10 nucleotides matching TRBD1. The V gene's germline CDR1 is SNHLY and CDR2 FYNNEI. The CDR3 is 14 amino acids. The ends lost 4 bases at V and 1 base at J; junction bases unmatched: 1. The CDR3: CASSVDRGSYEQYF. In DNA, the CDR3 is TGTGCCAGCAGTGTGGACAGGGGGTCCTACGAGCAGTACTTC. The whole variable domain, filled in from reference TRBV2 and TRBJ2-7, reads EPEVTQTPSHQVTQMGQEVILRCVPISNHLYFYWYRQILGQKVEFLVSFYNNEISEKSEIFDDQFSVERPDGSNFTLKIRSTKLEDSAMYFCASSVDRGSYEQYFGPGTRLTVT.

The rearrangement uses TRBV24-1 and TRBJ2-3, with unresolved D. In germline, CDR1 is KGHDR, CDR2 SFDVKD. CDR3 length equals 14 residues. V lost 5 bases to trimming and J lost 0 bases, with 8 bases between them. The CDR3 nucleotides read TGTGCCACCAGTGGGTTACTTAGCACAGATACGCAGTATTTT. Its protein product is CATSGLLSTDTQYF.

This clonotype was seen a single time. This chain connects TRBV28 to TRBJ2-7; TRBD1 or TRBD2 may be the D gene (6 bases each). The CDR3 covers 15 residues. With 6 bases removed from V and 0 bases from J, the gap between germline ends came to 15 bases. Looked up from germline, CDR1 is MDHEN and CDR2 is SYDVKM. The CDR3 here is CASSTGGTFSYEQYF. DNA for the CDR3: TGTGCCAGCAGCACCGGCGGGACATTCTCCTACGAGCAGTACTTC.

The V gene is TRBV4-1, the J gene TRBJ2-2; 9 nucleotides agree with TRBD2. Germline CDR1 MGHRA, CDR2 YSYEKL. The CDR3 is 16 amino acids. Trimming cost V 0 bases and J 5 bases; bases outside gene matches: 4. The CDR3: CASSQEDAGGTGELFF. The CDR3 nucleotides read TGCGCCAGCAGCCAAGAGGATGCGGGAGGGACCGGGGAGCTGTTTTTT.

The chain links TRBV29-1 to TRBJ2-3; D is ambiguous. The CDR3 has 12 amino acids. V lost 5 bases and J lost 4, with 10 bases in between. Per the germline V gene, CDR1 is SQVTM and CDR2 is ANQGSEA. In DNA form, the CDR3 reads TGCAGCGTTAGGGCGTCTCCAGATACGCAGTATTTT. Residues: CSVRASPDTQYF.

The rearrangement uses TRBV5-6 and TRBJ1-2; 8 bases are shared with TRBD1. CDR1 SGHDT and CDR2 YYEEEE come from the germline V gene. V was pared by 6 bases and J by 4 bases, with 14 bases of the junction left unmatched. This CDR3 is 16 amino acids long. The CDR3 coding sequence is TGTGCCAGCACCGCGGACAGGGCGCCTCGTGGCTATGGCTACACCTTC. As protein: CASTADRAPRGYGYTF. Filled out from reference TRBV5-6 and TRBJ1-2, the complete variable domain reads DAGVTQSPTHLIKTRGQQVTLRCSPKSGHDTVSWYQQALGQGPQFIFQYYEEEERQRGNFPDRFSGHQFPNYSSELNVNALLLGDSALYLCASTADRAPRGYGYTFGSGTRLTVV.

The rearrangement links TRBV4-2 to TRBJ1-4; D remains ambiguous. CDR1 is LGHNA and CDR2 is YNFKEQ in the germline V gene. V lost 4 bases to trimming and J lost 0 bases, with 12 bases between them. This CDR3 has 16 amino acids. The CDR3 region has the DNA TGTGCCAGCAGCCGGAATACAGTTACAACTAATGAAAAACTGTTTTTT. It encodes CASSRNTVTTNEKLFF.

V and J are TRBV2 and TRBJ2-1; 10 bases are a match to TRBD2. CDR1 and CDR2 (germline): SNHLY, FYNNEI. This CDR3 has 16 amino acids. J was trimmed by 4 bases and V by 6 bases; bases with no gene match: 9. The CDR3 DNA sequence: TGTGCCAGCAGAGGGGGACTAGCGAGGTTTTACAATGAGCAGTTCTTC. Encoded protein: CASRGGLARFYNEQFF.

This rearrangement joins TRBV24-1 to TRBJ2-2; D might be TRBD1 (6 bases). With 7 bases removed from V and 2 bases from J, the gap between germline ends came to 10 bases. The CDR3 sequence is 14 residues long. Germline CDR1 reads KGHDR; CDR2 reads SFDVKD. Here the CDR3 reads CATRPGHNTGELFF. In DNA, the CDR3 is TGTGCCACCAGGCCGGGACATAACACCGGGGAGCTGTTTTTT.

This chain links TRBV18 with TRBJ2-3; TRBD2 matches 13 bases. Trimming took 5 bases from V and 4 from J; bases not matched to a gene: 6. This CDR3 region has 16 residues. The germline CDR1 and CDR2 sequences are KGHSH and LQKENI. The DNA of the CDR3 is TGTGCCAGCTCATCAGGGACTAGCGGGGCATCAGATACGCAGTATTTT. Translated, it gives CASSSGTSGASDTQYF.

The chain combines TRBV29-1 with TRBJ2-7, with a possible D match to TRBD1 (6 bases). V was pared by 8 bases and J by 2 bases, with 13 bases between. The CDR3 runs 12 residues. Germline loops: CDR1 SQVTM, CDR2 ANQGSEA. The chain's CDR3 is CSMKTGPYEQYF. The DNA of the CDR3 is TGCAGCATGAAGACAGGCCCCTACGAGCAGTACTTC.

The chain couples TRBV7-3 to TRBJ2-2, with D unresolved. Germline CDR1 SGHTA, CDR2 FQGTGA. The CDR3 length is 14 residues. V was pared by 2 bases and J by 3 bases, with 7 bases between. The CDR3 DNA reads TGTGCCAGCAGCTTAGCGAGTCACACCGGGGAGCTGTTTTTT. Amino acids: CASSLASHTGELFF.

The V gene is TRBV20-1, the J gene TRBJ2-1, with D possibly matching TRBD2 (5 bases). The CDR3 runs 11 residues. Germline loops: CDR1 DFQATT, CDR2 SNEGSKA (reference sequence). The V end lost 0 bases, the J end lost 12 bases, and 9 bases lay between the germline ends. The CDR3 region is CSARDQRRQFF. In DNA form, the CDR3 reads TGCAGTGCTAGAGACCAGCGGCGGCAGTTCTTC.

The V call is TRBV25-1, the J call TRBJ2-1; a possible D gene is TRBD1 (6 bases). The CDR3 contains 15 residues. The V and J ends lost 1 base and 3 bases respectively, with 10 bases between them. The germline V gene encodes CDR1 MGHDK and CDR2 SYGVNS. CDR3 region: CASSELGAGYNEQFF. The CDR3 DNA reads TGTGCCAGCAGTGAATTGGGGGCAGGCTACAATGAGCAGTTCTTC.

The chain has TRBV6-5 and TRBJ2-7; 7 bases match TRBD2. This CDR3 spans 13 amino acids. In germline, CDR1 is MNHEY, CDR2 SVGAGI. After removal of 7 bases from V and 2 bases from J, the junction contained 5 bases not matched to a gene. In DNA form, the CDR3 reads TGTGCCAGCATGGCGGGAGTAACCTACGAGCAGTACTTC. Translated: CASMAGVTYEQYF.

The V call is TRBV5-1, the J call TRBJ2-1; 10 bases fit TRBD2. Germline CDR1 SGHRS, CDR2 YFSETQ. Unmatched junction bases numbered 14, after V lost 5 bases and J lost 0 bases. There are 19 residues in the CDR3. This CDR3 is CASRLGLAATLSSYNEQFF. The DNA for the CDR3 is TGCGCCAGCAGACTCGGACTAGCGGCTACATTGAGCTCCTACAATGAGCAGTTCTTC. The full variable domain, in which reference TRBV5-1 and TRBJ2-1 provide the parts outside the CDR3, is KAGVTQTPRYLIKTRGQQVTLSCSPISGHRSVSWYQQTPGQGLQFLFEYFSETQRNKGNFPGRFSGRQFSNSRSEMNVSTLELGDSALYLCASRLGLAATLSSYNEQFFGPGTRLTVL.

This clonotype has just one count. The chain uses TRBV12-3 or TRBV12-4 and TRBJ2-5; D possibly matches TRBD1 or TRBD2 (5 bases each). V was cut by 6 bases and J by 5 bases, with 19 bases left in between. This CDR3 comprises 15 residues. The CDR3 reads CASSPRGGSDETQYF. DNA for the CDR3: TGTGCCAGCAGCCCCCGTGGGGGAAGCGACGAGACCCAGTACTTC.

The chain uses TRBV4-1 and TRBJ2-4; D unclear. Germline V gene lookup returns CDR1 MGHRA and CDR2 YSYEKL. This CDR3 spans 14 amino acids. The germline V and J ends were trimmed by 4 bases and 7 bases, with 14 bases remaining between them. The CDR3 is CASSPLDVGNIQYF. For the CDR3, the DNA is TGCGCCAGCAGCCCCCTAGACGTGGGGAACATTCAGTACTTC.